The source of this T cell receptor (beta chain) is a study of cytomegalovirus exposure and HLA in healthy donors. Overall study: An early data release held 79 million or so unique TCRs from HLA-typed donors. The Caucasian-associated ancestry cluster contained roughly four fifths of the approximately 410 genotyped donors. Study-level results: A missense DCLRE1C variant was associated with V- and J-gene trimming of TCR beta chains in a later analysis, and an independent cohort replicated the association. It was reportedly the case that the classifier diagnosed cytomegalovirus status with high specificity and sensitivity.

This clone was seen a few times. The antigen is undetermined. PCR used 60 Vbeta primers and 13 Jbeta primers. Some clones are missing from TCRdb's copy, which holds only in-frame ones; the method was immunoSEQ multiplex PCR. The sample includes 110,000 or so clones, around 73% of them seen just once. Trimming removed 5 bases from V and 0 bases from J; junction bases left unmatched: 3. Germline V gene data show CDR1 as SEHNR and CDR2 as FQNEAQ (reference sequence). The CDR3 length is 14 residues. V is TRBV7-9 and J is TRBJ2-7, with 8 positions matching TRBD2. This receptor was obtained from a woman in her 30s in good health and CMV-seropositive. Sequencing was carried out using PBMCs. In DNA, the CDR3 is TGTGCCAGCAGCGCCAGCGGGAGCTCCTACGAGCAGTACTTC. Translated, it gives CASSASGSSYEQYF. Looking up the rest from reference TRBV7-9 and TRBJ2-7 gives the full variable domain: DTGVSQNPRHKITKRGQNVTFRCDPISEHNRLYWYRQTLGQGPEFLTYFQNEAQLEKSRLLSDRFSAERPKGSFSTLEIQRTEQGDSAMYLCASSASGSSYEQYFGPGTRLTVT.